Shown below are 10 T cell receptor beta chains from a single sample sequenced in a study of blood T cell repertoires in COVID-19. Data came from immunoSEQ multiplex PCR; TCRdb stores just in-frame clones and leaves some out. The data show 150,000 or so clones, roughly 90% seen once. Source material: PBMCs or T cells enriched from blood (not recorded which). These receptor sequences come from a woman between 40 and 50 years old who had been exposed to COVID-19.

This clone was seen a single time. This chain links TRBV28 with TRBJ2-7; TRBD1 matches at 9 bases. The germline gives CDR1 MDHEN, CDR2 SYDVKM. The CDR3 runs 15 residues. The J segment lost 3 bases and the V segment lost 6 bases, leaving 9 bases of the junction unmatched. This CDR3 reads CASRKDRGNLYEQYF. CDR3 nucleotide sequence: TGTGCCAGCAGGAAGGACAGGGGAAACCTCTACGAGCAGTACTTC.

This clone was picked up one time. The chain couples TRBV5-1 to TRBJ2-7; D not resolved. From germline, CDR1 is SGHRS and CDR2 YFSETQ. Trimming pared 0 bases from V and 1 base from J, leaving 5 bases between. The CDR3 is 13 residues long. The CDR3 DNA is TGCGCCAGCAGCTTGGACATATCCTACGAGCAGTACTTC. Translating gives CASSLDISYEQYF.

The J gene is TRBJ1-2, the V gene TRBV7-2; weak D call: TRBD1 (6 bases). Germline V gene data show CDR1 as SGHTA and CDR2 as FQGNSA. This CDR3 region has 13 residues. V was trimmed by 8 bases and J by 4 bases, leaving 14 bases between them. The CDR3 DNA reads TGTGCCAGCCTGCAACAGGGCGGCTATGGCTACACCTTC. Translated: CASLQQGGYGYTF.

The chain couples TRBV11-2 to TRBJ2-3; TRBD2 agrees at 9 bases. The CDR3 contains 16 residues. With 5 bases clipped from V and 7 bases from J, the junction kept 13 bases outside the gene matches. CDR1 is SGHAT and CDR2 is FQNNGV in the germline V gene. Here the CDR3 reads CASSMLAGVGRNTQYF. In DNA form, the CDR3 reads TGTGCCAGCAGCATGTTAGCGGGAGTGGGACGAAATACGCAGTATTTT.

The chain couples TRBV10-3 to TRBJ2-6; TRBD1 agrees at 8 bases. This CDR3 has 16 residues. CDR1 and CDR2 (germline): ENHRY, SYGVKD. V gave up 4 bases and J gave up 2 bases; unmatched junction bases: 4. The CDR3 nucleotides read TGTGCCATCAGTGCCCCACAGGGGGCTGGGGCCAACGTCCTGACTTTC. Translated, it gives CAISAPQGAGANVLTF.

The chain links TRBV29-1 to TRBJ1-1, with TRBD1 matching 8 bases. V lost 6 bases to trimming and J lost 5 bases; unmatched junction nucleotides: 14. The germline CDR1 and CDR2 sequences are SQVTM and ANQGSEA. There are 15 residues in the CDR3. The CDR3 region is CSVPPRTGRRTEAFF. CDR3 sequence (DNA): TGCAGCGTCCCACCCCGGACAGGGAGAAGGACTGAAGCTTTCTTT.

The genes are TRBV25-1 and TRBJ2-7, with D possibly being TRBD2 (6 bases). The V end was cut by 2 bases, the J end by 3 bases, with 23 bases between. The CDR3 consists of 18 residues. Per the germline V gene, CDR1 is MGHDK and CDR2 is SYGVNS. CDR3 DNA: TGTGCCAGCAGTGAAAACGGAGGGAAGGGGCCATCGCGCTACGAGCAGTACTTC. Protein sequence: CASSENGGKGPSRYEQYF.

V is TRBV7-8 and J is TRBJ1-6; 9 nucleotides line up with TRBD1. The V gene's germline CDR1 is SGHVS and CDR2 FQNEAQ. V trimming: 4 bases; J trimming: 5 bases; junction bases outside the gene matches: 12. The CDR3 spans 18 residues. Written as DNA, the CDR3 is TGTGCCAGCAGCTCCCGCGGTCGGCGGGACAGGGATAATTCACCCCTCCACTTT. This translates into CASSSRGRRDRDNSPLHF.

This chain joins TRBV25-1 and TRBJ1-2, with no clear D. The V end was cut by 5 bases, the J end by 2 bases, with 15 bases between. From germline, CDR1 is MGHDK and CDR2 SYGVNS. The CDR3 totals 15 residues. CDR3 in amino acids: CASSPPHSANYGYTF. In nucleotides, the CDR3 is TGTGCCAGCAGTCCCCCGCACAGTGCCAACTATGGCTACACCTTC.

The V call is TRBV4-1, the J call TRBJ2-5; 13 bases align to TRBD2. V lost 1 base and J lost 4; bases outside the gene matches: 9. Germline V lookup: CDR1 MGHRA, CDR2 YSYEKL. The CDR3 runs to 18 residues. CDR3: CASSQAARTSGGLETQYF. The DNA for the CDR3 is TGCGCCAGCAGCCAAGCCGCCCGGACTAGCGGGGGATTAGAGACCCAGTACTTC.